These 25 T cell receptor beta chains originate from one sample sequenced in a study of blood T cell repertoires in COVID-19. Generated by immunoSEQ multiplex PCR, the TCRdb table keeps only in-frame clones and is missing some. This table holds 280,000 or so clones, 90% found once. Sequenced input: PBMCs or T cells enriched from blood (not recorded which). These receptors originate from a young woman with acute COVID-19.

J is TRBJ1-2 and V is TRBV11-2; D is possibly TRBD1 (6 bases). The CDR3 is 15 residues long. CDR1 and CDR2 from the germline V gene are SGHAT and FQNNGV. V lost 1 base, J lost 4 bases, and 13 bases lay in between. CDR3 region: CASSLGRGGPYGYTF. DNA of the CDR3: TGTGCCAGCAGCTTAGGACGCGGGGGGCCCTATGGCTACACCTTC.

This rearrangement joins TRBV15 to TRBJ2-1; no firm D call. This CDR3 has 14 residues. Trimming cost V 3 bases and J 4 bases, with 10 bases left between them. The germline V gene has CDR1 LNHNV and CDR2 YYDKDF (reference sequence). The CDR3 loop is CATSSQALYNEQFF. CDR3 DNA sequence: TGTGCCACCAGCAGCCAGGCCCTATACAATGAGCAGTTCTTC.

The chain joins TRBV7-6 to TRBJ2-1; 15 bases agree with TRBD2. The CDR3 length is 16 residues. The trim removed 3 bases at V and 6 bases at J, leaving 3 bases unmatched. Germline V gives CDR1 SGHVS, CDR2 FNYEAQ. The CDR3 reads CASSLGLAGGGNEQFF. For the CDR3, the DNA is TGTGCCAGCAGCTTGGGACTAGCGGGAGGAGGCAATGAGCAGTTCTTC.

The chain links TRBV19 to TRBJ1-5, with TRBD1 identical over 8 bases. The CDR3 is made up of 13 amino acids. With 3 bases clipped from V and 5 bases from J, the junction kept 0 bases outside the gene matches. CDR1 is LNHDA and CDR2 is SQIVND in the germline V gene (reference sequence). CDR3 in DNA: TGTGCCAGTAGTATGGACAGGGATCAGCCCCAGCATTTT. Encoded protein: CASSMDRDQPQHF.

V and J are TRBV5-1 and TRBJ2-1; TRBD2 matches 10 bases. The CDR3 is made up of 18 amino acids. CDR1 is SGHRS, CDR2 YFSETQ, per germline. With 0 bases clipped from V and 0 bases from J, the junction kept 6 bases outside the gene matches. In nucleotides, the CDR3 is TGCGCCAGCAGCTTGGGGCTAGCGGGAGCCATCTCCTACAATGAGCAGTTCTTC. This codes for CASSLGLAGAISYNEQFF.

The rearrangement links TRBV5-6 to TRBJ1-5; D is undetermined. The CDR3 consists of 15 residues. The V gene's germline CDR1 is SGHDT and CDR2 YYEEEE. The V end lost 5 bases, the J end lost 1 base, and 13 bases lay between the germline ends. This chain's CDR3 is CASSYWEGSNQPQHF. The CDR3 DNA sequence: TGTGCCAGCAGTTACTGGGAGGGAAGCAATCAGCCCCAGCATTTT.

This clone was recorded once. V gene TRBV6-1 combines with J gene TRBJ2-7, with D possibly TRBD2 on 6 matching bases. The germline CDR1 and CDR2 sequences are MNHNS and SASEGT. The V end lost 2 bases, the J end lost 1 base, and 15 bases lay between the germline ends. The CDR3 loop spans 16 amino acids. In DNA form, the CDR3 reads TGTGCCAGCAGTGAACACACCCGGGACTTATCCTACGAGCAGTACTTC. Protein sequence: CASSEHTRDLSYEQYF.

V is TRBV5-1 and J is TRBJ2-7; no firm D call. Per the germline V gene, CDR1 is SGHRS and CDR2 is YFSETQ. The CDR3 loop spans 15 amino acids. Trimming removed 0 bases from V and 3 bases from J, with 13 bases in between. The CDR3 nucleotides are TGCGCCAGCAGCTTGGGGTATTCCAGCGTCTACGAGCAGTACTTC. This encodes CASSLGYSSVYEQYF.

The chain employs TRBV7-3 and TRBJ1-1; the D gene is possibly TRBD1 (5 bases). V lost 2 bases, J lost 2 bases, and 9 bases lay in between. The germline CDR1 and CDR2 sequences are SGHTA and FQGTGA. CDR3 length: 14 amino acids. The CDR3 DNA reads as TGTGCCAGCAGCTTACAGGGTGCCAACACTGAAGCTTTCTTT. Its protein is CASSLQGANTEAFF.

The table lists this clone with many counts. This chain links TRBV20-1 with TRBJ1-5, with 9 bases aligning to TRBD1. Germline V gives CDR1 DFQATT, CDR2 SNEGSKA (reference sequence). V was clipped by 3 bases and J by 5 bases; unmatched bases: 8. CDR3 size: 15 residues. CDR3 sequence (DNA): TGCAGTGCTAGTGGGCCGACAGGGGGAGATCAGCCCCAGCATTTT. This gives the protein CSASGPTGGDQPQHF.

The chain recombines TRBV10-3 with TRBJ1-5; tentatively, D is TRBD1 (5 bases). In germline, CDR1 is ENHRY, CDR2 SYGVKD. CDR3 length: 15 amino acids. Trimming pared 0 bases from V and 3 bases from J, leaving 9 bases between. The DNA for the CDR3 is TGTGCCATCAGTGAGTCGAAGACAGTCAATCAGCCCCAGCATTTT. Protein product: CAISESKTVNQPQHF.

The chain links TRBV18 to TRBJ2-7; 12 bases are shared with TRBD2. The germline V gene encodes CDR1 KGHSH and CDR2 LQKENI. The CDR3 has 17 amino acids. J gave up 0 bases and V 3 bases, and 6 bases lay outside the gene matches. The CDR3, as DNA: TGTGCCAGCTCACCGAACGGACTAGCGGGGAGCTCCTACGAGCAGTACTTC. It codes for CASSPNGLAGSSYEQYF.

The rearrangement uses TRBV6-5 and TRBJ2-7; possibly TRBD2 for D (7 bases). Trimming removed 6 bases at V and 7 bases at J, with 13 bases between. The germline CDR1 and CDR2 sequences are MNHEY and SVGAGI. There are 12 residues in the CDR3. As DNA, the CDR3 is TGTGCCAGCAGGGGGGGGGCTAGGGAGCAGTACTTC. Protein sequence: CASRGGAREQYF.

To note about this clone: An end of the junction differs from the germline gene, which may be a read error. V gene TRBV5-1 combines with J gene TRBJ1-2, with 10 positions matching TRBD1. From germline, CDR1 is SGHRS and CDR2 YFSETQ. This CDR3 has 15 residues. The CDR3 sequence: CASRLGQGPYYGYTF. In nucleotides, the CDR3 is TGCGCCAGCAGATTGGGACAGGGGCCTTACTATGGCTACACCTTC. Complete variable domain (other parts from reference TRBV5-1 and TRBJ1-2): KAGVTQTPRYLIKTRGQQVTLSCSPISGHRSVSWYQQTPGQGLQFLFEYFSETQRNKGNFPGRFSGRQFSNSRSEMNVSTLELGDSALYLCASRLGQGPYYGYTFGSGTRLTVV.

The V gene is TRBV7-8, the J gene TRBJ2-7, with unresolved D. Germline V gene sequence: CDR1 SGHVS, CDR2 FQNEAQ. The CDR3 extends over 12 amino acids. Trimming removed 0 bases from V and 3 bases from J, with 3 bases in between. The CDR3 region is CASSLALYEQYF. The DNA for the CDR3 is TGTGCCAGCAGCTTAGCTCTCTACGAGCAGTACTTC. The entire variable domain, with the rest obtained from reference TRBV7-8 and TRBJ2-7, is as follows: GAGVSQSPRYKVAKRGQDVALRCDPISGHVSLFWYQQALGQGPEFLTYFQNEAQLDKSGLPSDRFFAERPEGSVSTLKIQRTQQEDSAVYLCASSLALYEQYFGPGTRLTVT.

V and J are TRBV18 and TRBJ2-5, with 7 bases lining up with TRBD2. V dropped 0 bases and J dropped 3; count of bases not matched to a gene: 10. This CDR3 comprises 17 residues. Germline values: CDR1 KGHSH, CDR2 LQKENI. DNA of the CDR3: TGTGCCAGCTCACCACCGAGGGAGGGCGGTAGGGAAGAGACCCAGTACTTC. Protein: CASSPPREGGREETQYF.

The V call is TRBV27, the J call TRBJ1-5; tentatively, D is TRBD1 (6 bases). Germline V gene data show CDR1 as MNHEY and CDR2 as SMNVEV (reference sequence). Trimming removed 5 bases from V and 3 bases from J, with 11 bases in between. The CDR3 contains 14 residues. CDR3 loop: CASSTQGFNQPQHF. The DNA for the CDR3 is TGTGCCAGCAGTACGCAGGGGTTCAATCAGCCCCAGCATTTT.

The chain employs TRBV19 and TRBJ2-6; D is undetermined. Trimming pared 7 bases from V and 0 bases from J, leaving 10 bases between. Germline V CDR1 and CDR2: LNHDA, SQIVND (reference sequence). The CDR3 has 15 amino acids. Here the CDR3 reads CASKAVDSGANVLTF. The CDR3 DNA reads TGTGCCAGTAAAGCTGTAGACTCTGGGGCCAACGTCCTGACTTTC.

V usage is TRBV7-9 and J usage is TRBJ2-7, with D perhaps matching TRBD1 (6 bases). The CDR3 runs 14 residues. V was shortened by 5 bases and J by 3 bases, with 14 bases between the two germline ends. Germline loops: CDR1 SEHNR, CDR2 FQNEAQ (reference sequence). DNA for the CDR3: TGTGCCAGCAGCCCACAGGGTTCAGGCTACGAGCAGTACTTC. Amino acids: CASSPQGSGYEQYF.

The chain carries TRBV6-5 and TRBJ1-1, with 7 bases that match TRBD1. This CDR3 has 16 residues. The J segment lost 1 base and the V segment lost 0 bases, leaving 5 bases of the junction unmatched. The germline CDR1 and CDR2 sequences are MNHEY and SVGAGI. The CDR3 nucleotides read TGTGCCAGCAGTTACTCGACAGGGTGGGGGAACACTGAAGCTTTCTTT. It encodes CASSYSTGWGNTEAFF.

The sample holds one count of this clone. In DNA, the CDR3 is TGTGCCAGCAGTCCACGGGGAGCTAACTATGGCTACACCTTC. It yields the protein CASSPRGANYGYTF. The chain carries TRBV6-5 and TRBJ1-2, with unresolved D. Trimming left V 5 bases short and J 0 bases short, with 10 bases between. Germline CDR1 is MNHEY and CDR2 is SVGAGI. This CDR3 has 14 amino acids.

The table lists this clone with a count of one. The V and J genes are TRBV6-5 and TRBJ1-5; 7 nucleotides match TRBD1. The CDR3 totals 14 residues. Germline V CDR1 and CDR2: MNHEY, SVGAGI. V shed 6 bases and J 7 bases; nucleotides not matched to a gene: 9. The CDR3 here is CASSLRGQNQPQHF. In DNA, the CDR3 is TGTGCCAGCAGCTTAAGGGGACAGAACCAGCCCCAGCATTTT.

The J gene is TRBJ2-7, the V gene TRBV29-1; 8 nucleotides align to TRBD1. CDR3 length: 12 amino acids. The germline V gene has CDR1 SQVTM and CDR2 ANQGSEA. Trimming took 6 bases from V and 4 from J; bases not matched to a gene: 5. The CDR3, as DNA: TGCAGCGTAGGACAGGGTTCGTACGAGCAGTACTTC. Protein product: CSVGQGSYEQYF.

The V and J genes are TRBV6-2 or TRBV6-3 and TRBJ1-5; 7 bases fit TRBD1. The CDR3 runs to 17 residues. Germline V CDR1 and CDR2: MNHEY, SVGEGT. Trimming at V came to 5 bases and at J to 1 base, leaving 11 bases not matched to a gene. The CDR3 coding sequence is TGTGCCAGCAGTCCGACAGGGAGAGCCTTAAGCAATCAGCCCCAGCATTTT. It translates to CASSPTGRALSNQPQHF.

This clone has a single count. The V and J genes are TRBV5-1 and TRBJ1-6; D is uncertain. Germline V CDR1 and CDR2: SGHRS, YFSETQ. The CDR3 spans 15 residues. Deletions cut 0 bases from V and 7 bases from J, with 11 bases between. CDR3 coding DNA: TGCGCCAGCAGCTTGGACGGGGTGATGAATTCACCCCTCCACTTT. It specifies CASSLDGVMNSPLHF.